Presented here are 5 T cell receptor beta chains from one specimen sequenced in a study of blood T cell repertoires in COVID-19. Only in-frame clones appear in the TCRdb table, and some are missing; sequencing was by immunoSEQ multiplex PCR. The sample consists of 170,000 or so clones, roughly 87% of them appearing once. Sequenced material: PBMCs or T cells enriched from blood (not recorded which). The receptors come from a woman in her forties or fifties who had recovered from COVID-19.

This clone came up once. The J gene is TRBJ1-2, the V gene TRBV4-1, with D possibly TRBD1 on 5 matching bases. The ends were cut back, 1 base at V and 8 bases at J, with 14 bases in the middle. This CDR3 contains 14 residues. CDR1 is MGHRA and CDR2 is YSYEKL in the germline V gene. CDR3 sequence reads: CASSQGGASSGYTF. The CDR3 bases are TGCGCCAGCAGCCAAGGGGGCGCATCTTCCGGCTACACCTTC.

The V call is TRBV19, the J call TRBJ2-1, with D perhaps matching TRBD2 (5 bases). CDR3 length: 14 residues. Per germline, CDR1 LNHDA and CDR2 SQIVND (reference sequence). Trimming took 9 bases from V and 2 from J, leaving 14 bases between them. CDR3 residues: CASRSGSTYNEQFF. In nucleotides, the CDR3 is TGTGCCAGCCGATCGGGAAGCACCTACAATGAGCAGTTCTTC.

Concerning this clone: This sample also contains other DNA sequences that code for the same CDR3. The chain is built from TRBV7-2 and TRBJ2-7; no clear D. V was cut by 1 base and J by 3 bases, with 7 bases left in between. Germline V gene lookup returns CDR1 SGHTA and CDR2 FQGNSA. The CDR3 length is 13 residues. The CDR3 spells CASSLGPGYEQYF. CDR3 bases: TGTGCCAGCAGCTTAGGGCCGGGCTACGAGCAGTACTTC.

This sequence joins TRBV25-1 and TRBJ1-2, with D hard to call. Trimming removed 2 bases at V and 8 bases at J, with 12 bases between. Germline-derived CDR1 and CDR2 are MGHDK and SYGVNS. The CDR3 totals 13 residues. Here the CDR3 reads CASSEGSGRGYTF. The CDR3 DNA sequence: TGTGCCAGCAGTGAAGGGTCGGGGAGGGGCTACACCTTC.

V and J are TRBV28 and TRBJ2-7, with 7 bases matching TRBD1. Germline values: CDR1 MDHEN, CDR2 SYDVKM. The V segment lost 3 bases and the J segment 1 base; nucleotides outside the gene matches: 9. This CDR3 has 16 amino acids. The CDR3 coding sequence is TGTGCCAGCAGTTTTAACCCGCAGGGGGAGTCCTACGAGCAGTACTTC. It is translated as CASSFNPQGESYEQYF.